Each of the 13 T cell receptor beta chains below was sequenced from the same sample in a study of regulatory T cells in long-lasting Graves disease. The time point here: persistent/refractory GD, antithyroid drugs over 5 years with positive TRAb. PBMC-extracted RNA yielded the TCR library. Construction of the TCR beta libraries employed iRepertoire HTBI primers in conjunction with Arm-PCR of CDR3 regions. MiXCR, run by TCRdb on the multiplex PCR reads, gives a single entry per CDR3 protein. This table holds hundreds of thousands of distinct CDR3 sequences, under 25% found once. The sequenced sample was peripheral blood mononuclear cells (PBMCs), obtained when the disease was refractory, from a patient treated with antithyroid drugs. These receptors were taken from a female donor with Graves disease.

The chain employs TRBV19 and TRBJ1-1; possibly TRBD1 for D (5 bases). Germline CDR1 LNHDA, CDR2 SQIVND (reference sequence). V lost 7 bases, J lost 6 bases, and 21 bases lay in between. This CDR3 is 15 amino acids long. In nucleotides, the CDR3 is TGTGCCAGTACCTCGGAGAGGGTCGGGGACCCTGAAGCTTTCTTT. This sequence encodes CASTSERVGDPEAFF.

J is TRBJ2-3 and V is TRBV12-3 or TRBV12-4, with TRBD2 matching over 12 bases. Unmatched junction bases numbered 7, after V lost 6 bases and J lost 0 bases. The CDR3 loop spans 17 amino acids. The CDR3 spells CASRLSGTSGSTDTQYF. Here the CDR3 DNA reads TGTGCCAGCAGACTCTCCGGGACTAGCGGGAGCACAGATACGCAGTATTTT.

The genes are TRBV4-3 and TRBJ1-1; 7 nucleotides agree with TRBD1. Per the germline V gene, CDR1 is LGHNA and CDR2 is YSLEER. The CDR3 is made up of 16 amino acids. With 0 bases clipped from V and 3 bases from J, the junction kept 7 bases outside the gene matches. CDR3 in DNA: TGCGCCAGCAGCCAAGATTCTGAGGGGGCTTACACTGAAGCTTTCTTT. Translation: CASSQDSEGAYTEAFF.

The table lists this clonotype with a count of one. A much bigger clone sits one base away, suggesting this may be a read error. The CDR3 sequence: CANSLGDRVHSEAFF. The CDR3 DNA sequence: TGTGCCAACAGTTTAGGGGACAGGGTGCATTCTGAAGCTTTCTTT. The chain carries TRBV27 and TRBJ1-1, with 9 bases identical to TRBD1. The CDR3 loop spans 15 amino acids. Germline V gene data show CDR1 as MNHEY and CDR2 as SMNVEV (reference sequence).

There are many counts of this clonotype. The chain is built from TRBV6-1 and TRBJ1-5; tentatively, D is TRBD1 (5 bases). The V end lost 7 bases, the J end lost 4 bases, and 14 bases lay between the germline ends. The germline gives CDR1 MNHNS, CDR2 SASEGT. This CDR3 has 14 amino acids. The CDR3 sequence is CASTPGGGNQPQHF. The DNA for the CDR3 is TGTGCCAGCACCCCCGGTGGGGGTAATCAGCCCCAGCATTTT.

This clonotype was picked up many times. The chain carries TRBV12-3 or TRBV12-4 and TRBJ1-2, with 7 bases aligning to TRBD1. V gave up 4 bases and J gave up 5 bases; unmatched junction bases: 4. This CDR3 region has 13 residues. Here the CDR3 reads CASSSTGVYGYTF. CDR3 coding DNA: TGTGCCAGCAGTTCTACAGGGGTTTATGGCTACACCTTC.

The chain has TRBV12-3 or TRBV12-4 and TRBJ2-2; the match to TRBD2 covers 10 bases. CDR3 length: 17 residues. Trimming removed 5 bases from V and 1 base from J; junction bases left unmatched: 7. CDR3 coding DNA: TGTGCCAGCAGTCCCGAACGGACTAGCGGGAACACCGGGGAGCTGTTTTTT. It codes for CASSPERTSGNTGELFF.

Remarks on this clonotype: The junction and the germline gene differ at one end; a read error may be behind it. The chain is built from TRBV29-1 and TRBJ2-6, with D tentatively TRBD1 (5 bases). Per the germline V gene, CDR1 is SQVTM and CDR2 is ANQGSEA. The CDR3 runs 17 residues. This CDR3 reads CSVEDLQTRSGASVLTF. In DNA, the CDR3 is TGCAGCGTTGAAGATTTGCAGACCAGGTCTGGGGCCAGCGTCCTGACTTTC.

This chain joins TRBV5-1 and TRBJ2-7; D not resolved. From germline, CDR1 is SGHRS and CDR2 YFSETQ. The V end was cut by 1 base, the J end by 3 bases, with 8 bases between. The CDR3 covers 13 residues. The CDR3 coding sequence is TGCGCCAGCAGCTTGACAGAAGACTACGAGCAGTACTTC. This translates into CASSLTEDYEQYF.

This clonotype showed up many times. The chain carries TRBV30 and TRBJ1-4, with TRBD1 as a possible D gene (5 bases). The CDR3 runs 14 residues. Trimming shortened V by 2 bases and J by 8 bases, and 15 bases separated the two germline ends. Germline values: CDR1 GTSNPN, CDR2 SVGIG (reference sequence). This chain's CDR3 is CAWSPVGLGEKLFF. CDR3 nucleotides: TGTGCCTGGAGTCCGGTGGGGCTAGGAGAAAAACTGTTTTTT.

This clonotype was seen repeatedly, ten times or more. The chain uses TRBV12-3 or TRBV12-4 and TRBJ1-2; no clear D gene. V gave up 4 bases and J gave up 8 bases, with 8 bases separating them. CDR3 length: 11 residues. CDR3 loop: CASSYGRGYTF. The CDR3 DNA reads TGTGCCAGCAGTTACGGCCGGGGCTACACCTTC.

At least ten counts were recorded for this clonotype. An end of the junction does not agree with germline; a read error may underlie this. The chain combines TRBV7-7 with TRBJ2-7, with TRBD1 matching over 7 bases. The CDR3 has 13 amino acids. Per germline, CDR1 SSHAT and CDR2 FNYEAQ (reference sequence). The CDR3 loop reads CASSPRQGDEQYF. The CDR3 DNA sequence: TGTGCTAGCAGCCCCAGGCAGGGGGACGAGCAGTACTTC.

V and J are TRBV29-1 and TRBJ1-2; D call uncertain. The CDR3 contains 12 residues. The germline V gene encodes CDR1 SQVTM and CDR2 ANQGSEA. V lost 6 bases and J lost 5, with 13 bases in between. CDR3 protein: CSVAGVRYGYTF. The CDR3 region has the DNA TGCAGCGTGGCCGGGGTTCGATATGGCTACACCTTC.